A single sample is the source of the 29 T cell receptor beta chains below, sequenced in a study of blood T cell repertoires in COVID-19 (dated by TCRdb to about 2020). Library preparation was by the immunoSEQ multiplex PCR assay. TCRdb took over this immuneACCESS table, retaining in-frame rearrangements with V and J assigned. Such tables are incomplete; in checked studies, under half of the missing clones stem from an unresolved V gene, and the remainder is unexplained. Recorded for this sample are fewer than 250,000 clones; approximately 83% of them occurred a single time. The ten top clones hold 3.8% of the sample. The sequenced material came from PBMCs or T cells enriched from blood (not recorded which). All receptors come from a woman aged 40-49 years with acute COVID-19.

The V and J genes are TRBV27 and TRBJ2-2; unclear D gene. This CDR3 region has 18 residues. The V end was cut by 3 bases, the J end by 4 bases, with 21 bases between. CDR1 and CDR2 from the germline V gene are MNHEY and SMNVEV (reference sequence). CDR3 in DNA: TGTGCCAGCAGTTTTCTACAGACCTCAGTGGTGGGCACCGGGGAGCTGTTTTTT. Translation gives CASSFLQTSVVGTGELFF.

CDR3 nucleotides: TGTGCCAGCAGCCAAGAATGGGGCAAAAATCAGCCCCAGCATTTT. Amino acids: CASSQEWGKNQPQHF. This chain joins TRBV3-1 (or the pseudogene TRBV3-2) and TRBJ1-5, with D tentatively TRBD1 (5 bases). CDR1 and CDR2 (germline): LGHDT, YNNKEL (reference sequence). The CDR3 has 15 residues. Deletions cut 0 bases from V and 4 bases from J, with 10 bases between.

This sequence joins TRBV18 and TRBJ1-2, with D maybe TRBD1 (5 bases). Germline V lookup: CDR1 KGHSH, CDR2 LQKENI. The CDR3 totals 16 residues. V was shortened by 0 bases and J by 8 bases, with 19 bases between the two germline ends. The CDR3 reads CASSPPGTGGLQGYTF. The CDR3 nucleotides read TGTGCCAGCTCACCACCGGGGACGGGAGGATTGCAGGGCTACACCTTC.

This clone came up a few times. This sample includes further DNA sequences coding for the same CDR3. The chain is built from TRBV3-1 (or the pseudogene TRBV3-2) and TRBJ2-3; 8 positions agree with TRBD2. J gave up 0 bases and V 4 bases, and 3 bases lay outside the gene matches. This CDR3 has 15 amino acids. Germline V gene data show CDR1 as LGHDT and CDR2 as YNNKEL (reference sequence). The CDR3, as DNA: TGTGCCAGCAGCCCCACTAGCGGCAGCACAGATACGCAGTATTTT. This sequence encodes CASSPTSGSTDTQYF.

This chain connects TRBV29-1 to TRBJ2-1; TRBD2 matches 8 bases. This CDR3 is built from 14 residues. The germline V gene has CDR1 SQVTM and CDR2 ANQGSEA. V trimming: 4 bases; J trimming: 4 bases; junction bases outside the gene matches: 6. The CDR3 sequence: CSVGSGSKYNEQFF. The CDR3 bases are TGCAGCGTTGGGAGCGGGAGTAAGTACAATGAGCAGTTCTTC.

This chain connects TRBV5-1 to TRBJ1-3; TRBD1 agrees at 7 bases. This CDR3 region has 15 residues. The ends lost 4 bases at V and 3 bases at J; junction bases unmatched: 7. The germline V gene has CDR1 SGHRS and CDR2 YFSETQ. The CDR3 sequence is CASSTQQGFGNTIYF. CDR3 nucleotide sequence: TGCGCCAGCAGCACGCAACAGGGGTTTGGAAACACCATATATTTT.

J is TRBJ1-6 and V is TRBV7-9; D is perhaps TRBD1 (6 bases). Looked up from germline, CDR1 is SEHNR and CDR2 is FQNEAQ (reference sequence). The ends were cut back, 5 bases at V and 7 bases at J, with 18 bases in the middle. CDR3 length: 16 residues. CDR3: CASSPTAGQRNSPLHF. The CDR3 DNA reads TGTGCCAGCAGCCCCACCGCTGGACAGCGGAATTCACCCCTCCACTTT.

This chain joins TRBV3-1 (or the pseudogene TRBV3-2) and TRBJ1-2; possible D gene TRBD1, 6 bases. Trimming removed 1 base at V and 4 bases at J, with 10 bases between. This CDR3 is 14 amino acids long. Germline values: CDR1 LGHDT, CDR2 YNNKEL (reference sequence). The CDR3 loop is CASSQGTASYGYTF. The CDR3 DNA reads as TGTGCCAGCAGCCAAGGGACAGCGAGCTATGGCTACACCTTC.

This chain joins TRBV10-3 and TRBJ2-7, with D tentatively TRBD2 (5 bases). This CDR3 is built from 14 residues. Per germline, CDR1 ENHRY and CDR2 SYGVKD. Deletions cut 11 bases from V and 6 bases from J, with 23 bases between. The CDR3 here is CAARNSEARGEQYF. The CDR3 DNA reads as TGTGCCGCCCGCAATAGTGAAGCTCGGGGCGAGCAGTACTTC.

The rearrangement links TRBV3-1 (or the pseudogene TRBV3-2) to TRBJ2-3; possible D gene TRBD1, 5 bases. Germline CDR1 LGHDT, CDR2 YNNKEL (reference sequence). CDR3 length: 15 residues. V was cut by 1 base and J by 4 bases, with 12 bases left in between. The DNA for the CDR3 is TGTGCCAGCAGCCAAGGGGGCAGGGCGGCAGATACGCAGTATTTT. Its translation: CASSQGGRAADTQYF.

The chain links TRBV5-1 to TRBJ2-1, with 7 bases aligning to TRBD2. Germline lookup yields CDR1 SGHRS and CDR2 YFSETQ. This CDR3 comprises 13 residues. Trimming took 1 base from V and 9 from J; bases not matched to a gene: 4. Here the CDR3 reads CASSLSLAGEQFF. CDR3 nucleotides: TGCGCCAGCAGCTTGAGTTTAGCGGGTGAGCAGTTCTTC.

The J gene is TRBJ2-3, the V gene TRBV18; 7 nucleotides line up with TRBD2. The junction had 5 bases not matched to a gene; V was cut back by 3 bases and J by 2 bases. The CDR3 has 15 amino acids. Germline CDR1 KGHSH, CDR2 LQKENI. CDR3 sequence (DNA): TGTGCCAGCTCACCGTCTAGCGGAATCACAGATACGCAGTATTTT. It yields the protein CASSPSSGITDTQYF.

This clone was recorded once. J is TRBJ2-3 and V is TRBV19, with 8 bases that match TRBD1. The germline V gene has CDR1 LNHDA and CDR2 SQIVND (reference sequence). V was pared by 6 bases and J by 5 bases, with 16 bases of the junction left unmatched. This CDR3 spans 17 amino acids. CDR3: CASSRSKTGAWGDTQYF. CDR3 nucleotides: TGTGCCAGTAGCCGGTCCAAGACAGGGGCGTGGGGAGATACGCAGTATTTT.

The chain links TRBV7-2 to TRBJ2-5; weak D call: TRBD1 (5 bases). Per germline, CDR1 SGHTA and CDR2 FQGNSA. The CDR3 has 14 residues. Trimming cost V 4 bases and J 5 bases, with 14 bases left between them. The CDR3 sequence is CASSWGTGSETQYF. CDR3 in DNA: TGTGCCAGCAGCTGGGGAACAGGCAGTGAGACCCAGTACTTC.

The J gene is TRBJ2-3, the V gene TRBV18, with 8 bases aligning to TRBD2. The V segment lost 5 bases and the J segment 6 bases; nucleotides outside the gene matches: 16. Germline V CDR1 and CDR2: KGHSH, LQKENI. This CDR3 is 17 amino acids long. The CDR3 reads CASSFPYTSGGADTQYF. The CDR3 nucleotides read TGTGCCAGCTCATTCCCTTATACTAGCGGAGGGGCGGATACGCAGTATTTT.

The CDR3 here is CASSFVRDRGRETQYF. CDR3 DNA sequence: TGTGCCAGCAGCTTTGTGCGGGACAGGGGGAGAGAGACCCAGTACTTC. The V and J genes are TRBV12-1 and TRBJ2-5; the table assigns TRBD1, which was not confirmed against the DNA. TRBV12-1 is recorded as a pseudogene. The CDR3 runs to 16 residues.

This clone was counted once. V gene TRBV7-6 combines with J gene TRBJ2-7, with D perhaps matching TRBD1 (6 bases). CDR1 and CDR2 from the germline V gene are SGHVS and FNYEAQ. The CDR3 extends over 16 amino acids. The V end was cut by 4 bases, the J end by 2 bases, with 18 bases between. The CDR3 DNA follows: TGTGCCAGCAGCTCGACGGCCGGGACATCAACCTACGAGCAGTACTTC. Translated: CASSSTAGTSTYEQYF.

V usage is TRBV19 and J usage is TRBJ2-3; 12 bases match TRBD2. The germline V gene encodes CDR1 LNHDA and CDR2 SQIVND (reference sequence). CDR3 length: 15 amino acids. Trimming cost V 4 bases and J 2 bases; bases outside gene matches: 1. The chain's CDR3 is CASSRLAGATDTQYF. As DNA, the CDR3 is TGTGCCAGTAGTAGACTAGCGGGAGCCACAGATACGCAGTATTTT.

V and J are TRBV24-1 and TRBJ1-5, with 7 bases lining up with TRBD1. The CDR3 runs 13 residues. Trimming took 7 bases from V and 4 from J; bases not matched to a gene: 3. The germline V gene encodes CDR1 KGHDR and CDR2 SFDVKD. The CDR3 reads CATSKQGNQPQHF. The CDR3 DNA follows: TGTGCCACCAGCAAACAGGGGAATCAGCCCCAGCATTTT.

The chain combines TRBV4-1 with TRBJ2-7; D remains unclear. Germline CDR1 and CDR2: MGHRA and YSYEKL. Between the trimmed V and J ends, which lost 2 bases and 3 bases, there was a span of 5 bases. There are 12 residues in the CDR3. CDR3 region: CASSQSRYEQYF. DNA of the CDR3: TGCGCCAGCAGCCAATCCCGCTACGAGCAGTACTTC.

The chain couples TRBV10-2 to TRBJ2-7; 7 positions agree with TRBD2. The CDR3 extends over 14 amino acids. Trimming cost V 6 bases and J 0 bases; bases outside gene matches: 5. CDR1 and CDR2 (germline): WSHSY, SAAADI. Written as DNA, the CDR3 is TGCGCCAGCAGGGGGGAGGGTAGCTCCTACGAGCAGTACTTC. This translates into CASRGEGSSYEQYF.

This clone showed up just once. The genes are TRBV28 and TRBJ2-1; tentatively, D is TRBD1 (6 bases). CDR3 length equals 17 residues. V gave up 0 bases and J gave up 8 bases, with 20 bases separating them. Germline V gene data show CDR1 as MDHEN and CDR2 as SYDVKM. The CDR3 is CASSLWRGSGQSDEQFF. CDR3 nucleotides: TGTGCCAGCAGTTTATGGAGGGGGTCAGGGCAGAGCGATGAGCAGTTCTTC.

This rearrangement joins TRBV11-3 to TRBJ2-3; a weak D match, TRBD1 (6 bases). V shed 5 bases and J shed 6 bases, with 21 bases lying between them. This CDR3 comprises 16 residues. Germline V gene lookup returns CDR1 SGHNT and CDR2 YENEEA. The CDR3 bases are TGTGCCAGCAGCCCTAAATACAGCCTGCAGGGGGATACGCAGTATTTT. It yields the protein CASSPKYSLQGDTQYF.

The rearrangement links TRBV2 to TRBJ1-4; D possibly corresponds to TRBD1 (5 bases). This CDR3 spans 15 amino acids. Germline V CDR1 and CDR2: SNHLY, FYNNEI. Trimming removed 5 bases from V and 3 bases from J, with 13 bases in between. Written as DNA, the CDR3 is TGTGCCAGCAGTATCTTCGGGGGGTCTAATGAAAAACTGTTTTTT. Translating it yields CASSIFGGSNEKLFF.

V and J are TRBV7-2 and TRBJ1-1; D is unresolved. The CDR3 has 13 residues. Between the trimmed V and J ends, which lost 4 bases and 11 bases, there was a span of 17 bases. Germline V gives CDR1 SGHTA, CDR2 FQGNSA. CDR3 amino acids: CASSSLPGGLAFF. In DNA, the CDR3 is TGTGCCAGCAGCTCCCTGCCTGGCGGGTTGGCTTTCTTT.

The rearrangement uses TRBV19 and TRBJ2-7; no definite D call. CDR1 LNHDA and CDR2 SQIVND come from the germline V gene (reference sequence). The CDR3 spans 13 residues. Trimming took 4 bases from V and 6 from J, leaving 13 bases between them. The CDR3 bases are TGTGCCAGTAGTACCCTCCCCGGGTCCGAGCAGTACTTC. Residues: CASSTLPGSEQYF.

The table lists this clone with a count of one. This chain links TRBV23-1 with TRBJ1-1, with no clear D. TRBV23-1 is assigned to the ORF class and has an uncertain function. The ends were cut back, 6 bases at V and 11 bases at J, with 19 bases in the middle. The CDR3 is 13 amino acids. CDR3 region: CASRGRQVYRAFF. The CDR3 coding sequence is TGCGCCAGCAGGGGGAGGCAGGTTTATAGGGCTTTCTTT.

Written as DNA, the CDR3 is TGCAGCGTTGAAGGGGGCCGCGGGGAGCTGTTTTTT. Amino acids: CSVEGGRGELFF. The chain recombines TRBV29-1 with TRBJ2-2, with a possible D match to TRBD1 (5 bases). Germline CDR1 reads SQVTM; CDR2 reads ANQGSEA. The CDR3 extends over 12 amino acids. Trimming stripped 1 base from V and 7 bases from J, with 7 bases between.

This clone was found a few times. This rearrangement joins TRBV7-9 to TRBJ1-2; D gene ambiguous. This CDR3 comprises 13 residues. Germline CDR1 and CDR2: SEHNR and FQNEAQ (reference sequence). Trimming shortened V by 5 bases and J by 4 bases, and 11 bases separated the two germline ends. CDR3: CASSPRQAYGYTF. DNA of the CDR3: TGTGCCAGCAGCCCCAGACAAGCCTATGGCTACACCTTC.